A selection of T cell receptor beta chains follows, all from one sample in a study of chemoradiotherapy in HPV16-positive cancers. Sequencing used immunoSEQ multiplex PCR; TCRdb keeps in-frame clones, though not all of them. The sample has about 7,000 clones; around 90% are singletons. The sequenced sample was tumor tissue, obtained from a patient who underwent chemoradiotherapy. The receptors derive from a human donor with HPV-associated anogenital cancer. Each CDR3 is given with its conserved first and last residue. Fields, in order: V gene, D gene, clone size, J gene, CDR3 protein, CDR3 DNA. The D gene is left open where the match is weak. Only part of the rows carry a size: once, few, many, or a class if the clone is expanded.

>TRBV5-1|.|.|TRBJ1-1
CASSLVGDEATEAFF
TGCGCCAGCAGCTTGGTGGGGGATGAAGCCACTGAAGCTTTCTTT
>TRBV5-4|TRBD2|once|TRBJ2-2
CASSRGGPGGGELFF
TGTGCCAGCAGCCGCGGGGGTCCTGGGGGCGGGGAGCTGTTTTTT
>TRBV19|.|once|TRBJ2-5
CASSALGVGTQYF
TGTGCCAGTAGTGCCCTTGGTGTGGGGACCCAGTACTTC
>TRBV7-9|.|.|TRBJ2-3
CASSFIPQGADTQYF
TGTGCCAGCAGCTTCATTCCCCAGGGCGCAGATACGCAGTATTTT
>TRBV5-1|TRBD1|.|TRBJ1-1
CASSLDRGLTNTEAFF
TGCGCCAGCAGCTTGGACAGGGGACTAACCAACACTGAAGCTTTCTTT
>TRBV7-8|TRBD2|.|TRBJ2-1
CASSLQFAGAYNEQFF
TGTGCCAGCAGCTTACAGTTCGCGGGAGCCTACAATGAGCAGTTCTTC
>TRBV18|.|.|TRBJ2-7
CASSPSGYYEQYF
TGTGCCAGCTCACCTAGCGGATACTACGAGCAGTACTTC
>TRBV2|.|.|TRBJ1-1
CASEGGKKAFF
TGTGCCAGCGAAGGGGGGAAGAAGGCTTTCTTT
>TRBV19|.|.|TRBJ2-6
CASSRTGTSGANVLTF
TGTGCCAGTAGTCGCACCGGGACCTCTGGGGCCAACGTCCTGACTTTC
>TRBV18|.|.|TRBJ1-1
CASSPVTGSYTEAFF
TGTGCCAGCTCACCGGTCACAGGTTCCTACACTGAAGCTTTCTTT
>TRBV7-3|.|.|TRBJ2-5
CASSSQSDGEETQYF
TGTGCCAGCAGCTCGCAAAGTGATGGAGAAGAGACCCAGTACTTC
>TRBV2|.|.|TRBJ1-6
CASSEASNSPLHF
TGTGCCAGCAGTGAAGCAAGTAATTCACCCCTCCACTTT
>TRBV2|.|.|TRBJ2-7
CASSRDRGIYEQYF
TGTGCCAGCTCCAGGGATAGGGGAATCTACGAGCAGTACTTC
>TRBV9|.|.|TRBJ2-7
CAVPWGYEQYF
TGTGCCGTACCCTGGGGGTACGAGCAGTACTTC
>TRBV6-1|.|.|TRBJ2-2
CASTLGAGGVRELFF
TGTGCCAGCACCCTAGGGGCAGGGGGGGTCCGGGAGCTGTTTTTT
>TRBV9|TRBD2|.|TRBJ2-7
CASSGLAGGPSYEQYF
TGTGCCAGCAGCGGTTTAGCGGGAGGGCCCTCGTACGAGCAGTACTTC
>TRBV5-8|.|once|TRBJ1-1
CASSFPGAFF
TGTGCCAGCAGTTTCCCAGGGGCTTTCTTT
>TRBV5-1|.|.|TRBJ2-2
CASYTGINTGELFF
TGCGCCAGCTATACAGGGATAAACACCGGGGAGCTGTTTTTT
>TRBV7-9|TRBD2|.|TRBJ2-1
CASSLVAGGHSYNEQFF
TGTGCCAGCAGCTTAGTCGCGGGAGGCCACTCCTACAATGAGCAGTTCTTC
>TRBV6-5|.|.|TRBJ1-5
CASSYTRGLNQPQHF
TGTGCCAGCAGTTACACCAGGGGCCTTAATCAGCCCCAGCATTTT
>TRBV11-2|TRBD1|.|TRBJ2-1
CASSSNPDRGEQFF
TGTGCCAGCAGCTCAAACCCTGACAGGGGTGAGCAGTTCTTC
>TRBV6-5|TRBD2|.|TRBJ2-7
CASSLTSGSSYEQYF
TGTGCCAGCAGCCTTACTAGCGGGAGCTCCTACGAGCAGTACTTC
>TRBV29-1|.|.|TRBJ1-1
CSASKEGGAFF
TGCAGCGCCTCTAAGGAGGGAGGAGCTTTCTTT
>TRBV10-3|.|.|TRBJ2-1
CAISEGGLDSYNEQFF
TGTGCCATCAGTGAAGGAGGACTGGACTCCTACAATGAGCAGTTCTTC
>TRBV6-5|.|.|TRBJ2-1
CASSSTSSSYNEQFF
TGTGCCAGCAGTTCAACTTCGAGCTCCTACAATGAGCAGTTCTTC
>TRBV7-3|.|once|TRBJ2-2
CASSLEASWGAGELFF
TGTGCCAGCAGCTTAGAAGCAAGTTGGGGTGCCGGGGAGCTGTTTTTT
>TRBV11-3|TRBD2|.|TRBJ2-4
CASSPRGGTKNIQYF
TGTGCCAGCAGCCCCCGGGGGGGGACCAAAAACATTCAGTACTTC
>TRBV6-1|TRBD2|.|TRBJ2-7
CASSVGLVYEQYF
TGTGCCAGCAGTGTAGGACTAGTCTACGAGCAGTACTTC
>TRBV19|.|.|TRBJ2-7
CASSILAHSSYEQYF
TGTGCCAGTAGTATTCTCGCGCACAGCTCCTACGAGCAGTACTTC
>TRBV6-5|.|.|TRBJ1-4
CASSYAVHSNEKLFF
TGTGCCAGCAGTTACGCTGTCCATTCTAATGAAAAACTGTTTTTT
>TRBV7-6|TRBD2|.|TRBJ2-3
CASSFQREKADTQYF
TGTGCCAGCAGCTTCCAGCGGGAAAAAGCAGATACGCAGTATTTT
>TRBV11-3|.|.|TRBJ1-4
CASSFLGTTNEKLFF
TGTGCCAGCAGCTTCCTGGGGACAACTAATGAAAAACTGTTTTTT
>TRBV5-4|.|.|TRBJ2-2
CASSLGGQDTGELFF
TGTGCCAGCAGCTTGGGAGGGCAAGACACCGGGGAGCTGTTTTTT
>TRBV4-2|.|.|TRBJ1-1
CASSQDQAGLNTEAFF
TGTGCCAGCAGCCAAGATCAGGCCGGTTTGAACACTGAAGCTTTCTTT
>TRBV20-1|.|.|TRBJ2-4
CSASPENIQYF
TGCAGTGCATCCCCCGAAAACATTCAGTACTTC
>TRBV19|.|.|TRBJ2-4
CASSPRIPAVAKNIQYF
TGTGCCAGTAGTCCGAGAATACCAGCGGTGGCCAAAAACATTCAGTACTTC
>TRBV11-3|.|.|TRBJ2-7
CASSAGTDGEQYF
TGTGCCAGCAGCGCAGGAACCGATGGCGAGCAGTACTTC
>TRBV29-1|.|few|TRBJ1-4
CSAGTYEKLFF
TGCAGCGCTGGGACCTATGAAAAACTGTTTTTT
>TRBV30|TRBD1|.|TRBJ1-2
CAWRWRGRNYGYTF
TGTGCCTGGAGATGGAGGGGGCGCAACTATGGCTACACCTTC
>TRBV11-3|TRBD2|few|TRBJ2-1
CASSFTVTSKGEFF
TGTGCCAGCAGCTTCACCGTGACTAGCAAAGGGGAGTTCTTC
>TRBV7-2|.|.|TRBJ1-1
CASSVAIGNTEAFF
TGTGCCAGCAGCGTCGCAATCGGGAACACTGAAGCTTTCTTT
>TRBV5-4|TRBD2|.|TRBJ2-7
CASSSKTLSGRGPYEQYF
TGTGCCAGCAGCTCCAAAACCCTTAGCGGGAGGGGGCCCTACGAGCAGTACTTC
>TRBV30|.|few|TRBJ1-2
CAWSKGAGNYGYTF
TGTGCCTGGAGTAAAGGGGCGGGTAACTATGGCTACACCTTC
>TRBV5-5|.|.|TRBJ1-2
CASSPTVQGGYGYTF
TGTGCCAGCAGTCCAACGGTCCAGGGCGGCTATGGCTACACCTTC
>TRBV5-4|.|.|TRBJ2-7
CASSFMGNEQYF
TGTGCCAGCAGCTTCATGGGAAACGAGCAGTACTTC
>TRBV4-2|TRBD1|.|TRBJ1-1
CASSQKTGWNTEAFF
TGTGCCAGCAGCCAAAAGACAGGGTGGAACACTGAAGCTTTCTTT
>TRBV7-6|.|.|TRBJ2-1
CASSPYLGLANEQFF
TGTGCCAGCAGCCCTTACCTGGGACTGGCTAATGAGCAGTTCTTC
>TRBV11-2|.|.|TRBJ2-7
CASSFASRGEQYF
TGTGCCAGCAGCTTCGCCTCCCGTGGCGAGCAGTACTTC
>TRBV18|.|.|TRBJ1-2
CASSPLGDPPYTF
TGTGCCAGCTCACCCCTAGGAGACCCCCCCTACACCTTC
>TRBV6-5|.|.|TRBJ1-2
CASSSPGSSSYGYTF
TGTGCCAGCAGTTCCCCGGGGTCGTCGAGTTATGGCTACACCTTC
>TRBV7-9|.|.|TRBJ1-5
CASSTGTVSNQPQHF
TGTGCCAGCAGCACTGGGACGGTGAGCAATCAGCCCCAGCATTTT
>TRBV6-1|TRBD1|.|TRBJ2-5
CASSEAPGQHQETQYF
TGTGCCAGCAGTGAAGCTCCGGGACAGCACCAAGAGACCCAGTACTTC
>TRBV5-6|TRBD1|.|TRBJ1-1
CASSSGTGGTEAFF
TGTGCCAGCAGCTCCGGGACAGGGGGCACTGAAGCTTTCTTT
>TRBV11-2|.|.|TRBJ1-2
CASSLDGGHFYGYTF
TGTGCCAGCAGCTTAGATGGGGGACATTTCTATGGCTACACCTTC
>TRBV19|TRBD2|.|TRBJ2-3
CASRSGGTDTQYF
TGTGCCAGCCGTAGCGGGGGCACAGATACGCAGTATTTT
>TRBV5-8|.|.|TRBJ2-5
CASSLEDETQYF
TGTGCCAGCAGCCTGGAAGATGAGACCCAGTACTTC
>TRBV5-1|.|.|TRBJ1-1
CASSLESEGTEAFF
TGCGCCAGCAGCCTGGAATCAGAAGGCACTGAAGCTTTCTTT
>TRBV29-1|TRBD2|.|TRBJ2-1
CSVTYPGLAGYEQFF
TGCAGCGTAACGTATCCGGGACTAGCGGGATACGAGCAGTTCTTC
>TRBV5-6|TRBD1|.|TRBJ2-5
CASARDRKETQYF
TGTGCCAGTGCCCGGGACAGAAAAGAGACCCAGTACTTC